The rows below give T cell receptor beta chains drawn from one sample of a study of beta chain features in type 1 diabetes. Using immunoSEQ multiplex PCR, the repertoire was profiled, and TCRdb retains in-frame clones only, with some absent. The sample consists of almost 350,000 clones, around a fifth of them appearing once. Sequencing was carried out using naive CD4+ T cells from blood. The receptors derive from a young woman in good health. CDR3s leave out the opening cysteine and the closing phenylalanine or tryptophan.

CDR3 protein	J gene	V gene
ASSERLAGVGEQF	TRBJ2-1	TRBV2
AISDSGKPYEQY	TRBJ2-7	TRBV10-3
AWQAGSSIVYGYT	TRBJ1-2	TRBV30
ASKGGGPGELF	TRBJ2-2	TRBV19
ASSIPGGSTEAF	TRBJ1-1	TRBV5-4
ASSPLSAGANTGELF	TRBJ2-2	TRBV9
ASSILDRAYT	TRBJ1-2	TRBV7-2
AWSVPQGSSYNSPLH	TRBJ1-6	TRBV30
ASSEPISGKSYEQY	TRBJ2-7	TRBV6-1
ASSERRDYGYT	TRBJ1-2	TRBV2
ASGFFNTEAF	TRBJ1-1	TRBV27
ASSPRGHTEAF	TRBJ1-1	TRBV4-1
ASSLLRGEETQY	TRBJ2-5	TRBV7-7
SVDSGTGANVLT	TRBJ2-6	TRBV29-1
ASSFTGQGSYT	TRBJ1-2	TRBV5-1
ASSVVGTRYNEQF	TRBJ2-1	TRBV9
AWTVPRTSGGAIIF	TRBJ2-1	TRBV30
ASSLEGRLAGGFEQF	TRBJ2-1	TRBV13
ASTAWDRGSGANVLT	TRBJ2-6	TRBV19
ASSSRAGGFHEQY	TRBJ2-7	TRBV11-1
ASSRVANYGYT	TRBJ1-2	TRBV6-1
AISGGTSGETQY	TRBJ2-5	TRBV10-3